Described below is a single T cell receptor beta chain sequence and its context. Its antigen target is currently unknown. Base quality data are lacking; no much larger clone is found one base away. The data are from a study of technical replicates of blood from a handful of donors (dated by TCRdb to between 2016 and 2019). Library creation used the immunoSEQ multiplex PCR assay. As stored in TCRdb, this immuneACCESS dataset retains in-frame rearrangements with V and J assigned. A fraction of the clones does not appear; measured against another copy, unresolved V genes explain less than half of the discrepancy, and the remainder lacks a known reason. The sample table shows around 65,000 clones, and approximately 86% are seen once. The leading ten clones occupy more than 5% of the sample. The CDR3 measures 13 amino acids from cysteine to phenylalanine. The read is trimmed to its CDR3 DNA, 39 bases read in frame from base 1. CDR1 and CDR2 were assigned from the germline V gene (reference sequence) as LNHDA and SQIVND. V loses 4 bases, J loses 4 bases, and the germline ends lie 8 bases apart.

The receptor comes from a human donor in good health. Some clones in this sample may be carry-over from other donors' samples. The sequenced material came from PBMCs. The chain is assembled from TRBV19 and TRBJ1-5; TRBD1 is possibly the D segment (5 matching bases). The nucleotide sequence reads TGTGCCAGTAGTAACGGGGGTAATCAGCCCCAGCATTTT. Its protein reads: CASSNGGNQPQHF.